This T cell receptor (beta chain) was recorded in a study of regulatory T cells in long-lasting Graves disease (dated by TCRdb to 2020 to 2023). Regarding the study in general: In the newly diagnosed Graves' disease group, patients had been taking antithyroid drugs for less than 3 months. This study used TCR sequencing and RNA sequencing of peripheral blood to compare persistent Graves' disease patients against newly diagnosed Graves' disease patients. The study was registered as a clinical trial and conducted in China. TCR sequencing covered around 13 persistent and approximately 20 newly diagnosed Graves' disease patients, around 33 samples in total. Findings and caveats that apply to the study as a whole: Patients with persistent disease shared more public clonotypes (about 3,000) than newly diagnosed patients did (roughly 970). Compared with newly diagnosed patients, persistent Graves' disease patients had lower TCR Shannon entropy and fewer highly expanded clones, which suggests clonal expansion. The small sample size was acknowledged by the authors as a limitation that may reduce accuracy. TRBV28, TRBJ1-2 and TRBJ2-5 were preferentially used in persistent disease, while TRBV20-1 and TRBJ2-1 were favored in newly diagnosed disease. Sequencing and analysis were limited to the TCR beta chain. The study examined only peripheral blood because the primary lesion, thyroid tissue, could not be accessed.

V and J are truncated by 3 bases and 2 bases respectively, leaving an intervening sequence of 7 bases. The germline V gene supplies CDR1 KGHDR and CDR2 SFDVKD. From the cysteine up to the phenylalanine, the CDR3 has a length of 13 residues. Kept here is only the CDR3 DNA, which spans 39 bases and is read in frame from base 1. This clonotype has only one observation. What this receptor recognizes is not known. No base-level quality is on record; no much larger clone is a single base apart. A single read offers scant evidence. Read against the paper, the sample's time point label means: newly diagnosed GD, antithyroid drugs for less than 3 months. RNA was extracted from PBMCs in TRIzol for both TCR sequencing and RNA sequencing. The diagnosis of Graves' disease was made according to American Thyroid Association guidelines. Patients were recruited from an endocrinology department in Xi'an, China. Each patient gave approximately 10 milliliters of peripheral blood, collected in an EDTA anticoagulant tube. Ficoll Paque Plus density gradient separation was used to isolate PBMCs, and no additional T cell sorting was done. An Agilent 2100 Bioanalyzer and agarose gel were used to check RNA quality, and a NanoDrop 2000 was used to measure RNA concentration.

Libraries were built with multiplex PCR. The sample was run on an Illumina HiSeq 4000. iRepertoire HTBI primers and Arm-PCR amplification of CDR3 regions were used to construct TCR beta libraries. Before sequencing, the PCR products went through gel purification. The study's processing was this. Across samples, 55 to 80 TRBV and roughly 15 TRBJ segments were identified and used for gene usage analysis of CDR3 amino acid clonotypes. COPE and FqMerger were used to merge filtered high-quality paired reads into contigs. Contigs were aligned with BLAST to IMGT TRBV, TRBD and TRBJ reference genes, and CDR3 was defined per IMGT. Any clonotype with a frequency above 0.1% was counted as a highly expanded clone. Shannon entropy served as the measure of repertoire diversity, while the Gini coefficient captured V-J evenness. Public clonotypes were defined as clonotypes shared by more than one individual. TCRdb reprocessing: public reads trimmed at Q25 with fastp, clones called with MiXCR, in-frame beta chains kept. When rows share a CDR3 protein, they turn into one entry using the most common DNA and genes. These V and J calls rely on TCRdb rather than the paper's analysis. The table for this sample lists a few hundred thousand distinct CDR3 sequences; 16% of them were counted only once. About a quarter of the sample belongs to the ten largest clones.

The same sample was also used in a study of T cells in Graves' hyperthyroidism and ophthalmopathy. From that second study: A patient counted as having stable Graves' hyperthyroidism if no progression to ophthalmopathy occurred over 18 months of follow-up. Hyperthyroidism patients were aged 18 to 65 years and newly diagnosed, with disease duration of less than 2 months. Exclusion was applied to patients with uncontrolled infections, other autoimmune diseases, pregnancy or lactation. Diagnoses relied on clinical symptoms, serum thyroxine and TRAb, thyroid ultrasound and orbital computed tomography. The first round of RT-PCR for the TCR CDR3 was performed with the HTBI primer set and the Qiagen OneStep RT-PCR kit. Blood samples also contained most of the expanded thyroid clonotypes (frequency above 0.001), which suggests that blood repertoires may reflect thyroid immune responses. In cross-validation, a model built on a 13 V-J signature told ophthalmopathy apart from stable hyperthyroidism with under 90% sensitivity and about 81% specificity, and in testing the same model reached 80%/75%. In validation, the model predicted progression to ophthalmopathy with approximately 70% sensitivity and around 72% specificity, a median of 6.5 months before onset. TCR V-J signatures able to tell the groups apart were searched for in a discovery cohort of 100 or so patients, of whom more than 40 had Graves' ophthalmopathy and 57 had stable Graves' hyperthyroidism. Prospective prediction of ophthalmopathy was tested in an independent validation cohort consisting of 18 hyperthyroidism patients and more than 15 patients who later progressed to ophthalmopathy. The 95 to 100 discovery patients were randomly split 7:3 into training and test sets. The study also compared thyroid tissue and blood T-cell repertoires from several Graves' hyperthyroidism patients. After blood sampling, hyperthyroidism patients were treated with methimazole at a starting dose of 30 mg daily, and ophthalmopathy patients were treated with high-dose intravenous methylprednisolone. The libraries were constructed in a second round of multiplex PCR and then size-selected and purified. Sequencing of the libraries was done on an Illumina HiSeq2000 using paired-end 100 bp reads. SOAPnuke was used to process the raw data, removing reads that contained adapters or uncalled bases, had a mean Phred below 15, or lacked an exact match to the constant primer or identifier. High-quality paired reads were merged with COPE v1.2.5, and unique nucleotide sequences were defined as clonotypes. MiTCR v1.1 was used to align clonotypes to the IMGT TRBV, TRBD and TRBJ reference segments. The analysis was restricted to V-J combinations with a frequency above 0.0001, which together covered roughly 99% of the repertoires. A TCS score was defined as the ratio between F50 (clonal expansion) and ExV (chaos), using BLOSUM62-based TCRdist between CDR3 peptides within each V-J. Welch's t-statistics and random forest reduced 514 V-J features to 13, which were used in a naive Bayes classifier (R e1071). No statistical method was used to fix the sample size in advance, and group allocation was not hidden from the investigators. The paper describes TCR Vbeta CDR3 sequencing of 135 peripheral blood samples, made up of 43 ophthalmopathy patients, roughly 80 hyperthyroidism patients and roughly 17 progressor patients.

This receptor chain uses TRBV24-1 and TRBJ2-7, with the D segment identity uncertain. Sequenced here: peripheral blood mononuclear cells (PBMCs), sampled at new diagnosis, from a patient treated with antithyroid drugs. The clonotype originates from a woman aged 18 to 35 with Graves disease. Donor details come from another sample of the same person, matched by shared clones. The CDR3 loop reads CATSDPVTYEQYF. The DNA is as follows: TGTGCCACCAGTGATCCAGTAACCTACGAGCAGTACTTC.